The 21 T cell receptor beta chains presented below share a single source sample, sequenced in a study of vaccination effects on CD4 cells after COVID-19. Under the ViraFEST assay, PBMC were stimulated with viral peptide pools so that antigen-specific CD4+ T cells expanded. Sequencing was performed afterwards. The culture ran for roughly 10 days before CD4+ T cells were isolated. Vaccinees lacked prior SARS-CoV-2 infection and tested negative for nucleocapsid antibodies. Their target antigens are unknown. Libraries were prepared by immunoSEQ multiplex PCR; TCRdb keeps only in-frame clonotypes and omits some of them. This sample carries under 30,000 clones, over 65% of them seen once, and the ten largest clones take over 20%. This material consisted of CD4+ T cells from PBMCs cultured with HCoV-NL63 spike peptides, taken before COVID-19 vaccination. The source of these receptors is a human donor who received a COVID-19 vaccine.

The V and J genes are TRBV5-5 and TRBJ1-5, with D possibly TRBD1 on 5 matching bases. CDR1 SGHKS and CDR2 YYEKEE come from the germline V gene (reference sequence). V was trimmed by 0 bases and J by 0 bases, leaving 16 bases between them. CDR3 length: 18 residues. In DNA, the CDR3 is TGTGCCAGCAGCTTGGCAGTCGTCGGGGCCGCTAGCAATCAGCCCCAGCATTTT. It is translated as CASSLAVVGAASNQPQHF.

In this sample, this clone turned up a few times. V is TRBV5-4 and J is TRBJ2-1; 10 positions agree with TRBD2. The CDR3 has 15 residues. Trimming cost V 1 base and J 7 bases; bases outside gene matches: 5. CDR1 is SGHNT, CDR2 YYREEE, per germline (reference sequence). The CDR3 DNA is TGTGCCAGCAGCTTGCAGGCTAGCGGGAGAAATGAGCAGTTCTTC. Protein sequence: CASSLQASGRNEQFF.

V gene TRBV2 combines with J gene TRBJ1-2, with TRBD1 matching over 7 bases. V gave up 4 bases and J gave up 8 bases; unmatched junction bases: 13. CDR1 and CDR2 (germline): SNHLY, FYNNEI. The CDR3 length is 15 residues. The CDR3 nucleotides read TGTGCCAGCAGTGCCAAGACAGGGTCAATGGCAGGCTACACCTTC. It specifies CASSAKTGSMAGYTF.

The chain carries TRBV10-3 and TRBJ1-2, with D unresolved. V was shortened by 3 bases and J by 4 bases, with 12 bases between the two germline ends. This CDR3 region has 14 residues. The germline CDR1 and CDR2 sequences are ENHRY and SYGVKD. The CDR3, as DNA: TGTGCCATCAGTGAAGCAGCCTTCTCCTATGGCTACACCTTC. This codes for CAISEAAFSYGYTF.

This chain joins TRBV7-2 and TRBJ1-3; the D is unclear. The CDR3 extends over 13 amino acids. Germline-derived CDR1 and CDR2 are SGHTA and FQGNSA. Trimming took off 2 bases at V and 4 bases at J, with 6 bases between the two ends. The CDR3 DNA reads TGTGCCAGCAGCTTAAATTCCGGAAACACCATATATTTT. Amino acids: CASSLNSGNTIYF. The full variable domain, in which reference TRBV7-2 and TRBJ1-3 provide the parts outside the CDR3, is GAGVSQSPSNKVTEKGKDVELRCDPISGHTALYWYRQSLGQGLEFLIYFQGNSAPDKSGLPSDRFSAERTGGSVSTLTIQRTQQEDSAVYLCASSLNSGNTIYFGEGSWLTVV.

The chain recombines TRBV5-1 with TRBJ1-4, with TRBD1 identical over 7 bases. The V gene end was trimmed by 5 bases and the J gene end by 5 bases; junction bases not matched to a gene: 6. CDR1 SGHRS and CDR2 YFSETQ come from the germline V gene. The CDR3 runs 14 residues. CDR3 DNA: TGCGCCAGCAGTCTGGGACAGAGAAATGAAAAACTGTTTTTT. This sequence encodes CASSLGQRNEKLFF.

This clone was detected only once. J is TRBJ2-3 and V is TRBV4-2; 7 bases align to TRBD1. This CDR3 spans 16 amino acids. Germline CDR1 and CDR2: LGHNA and YNFKEQ. The J segment lost 0 bases and the V segment lost 1 base, leaving 4 bases of the junction unmatched. The chain's CDR3 is CASSQAQGDSTDTQYF. The CDR3 DNA reads as TGTGCCAGCAGCCAAGCCCAGGGGGATAGCACAGATACGCAGTATTTT.

This clone was observed a few times. The chain links TRBV7-2 to TRBJ1-1, with D hard to call. The CDR3 has 15 amino acids. Germline V gene data show CDR1 as SGHTA and CDR2 as FQGNSA. V lost 5 bases to trimming and J lost 1 base, with 14 bases between them. DNA of the CDR3: TGTGCCAGCAGCCAGACCCCGGTGCAGAACACTGAAGCTTTCTTT. Protein product: CASSQTPVQNTEAFF. Combining the CDR3 with reference TRBV7-2 and TRBJ1-1 gives the whole variable domain GAGVSQSPSNKVTEKGKDVELRCDPISGHTALYWYRQSLGQGLEFLIYFQGNSAPDKSGLPSDRFSAERTGGSVSTLTIQRTQQEDSAVYLCASSQTPVQNTEAFFGQGTRLTVV.

This clone has a single count. The CDR3 DNA sequence: TGTGCCAGCAGCCCTCTAGCGGGAGGGCGAACCTCCTACAATGAGCAGTTCTTC. Protein: CASSPLAGGRTSYNEQFF. The chain employs TRBV11-2 and TRBJ2-1; 12 bases map to TRBD2. Germline values: CDR1 SGHAT, CDR2 FQNNGV. V trimming: 5 bases; J trimming: 0 bases; junction bases outside the gene matches: 8. CDR3 length equals 18 residues.

The chain recombines TRBV5-5 with TRBJ1-1; a possible D gene is TRBD1 (6 bases). Germline CDR1 SGHKS, CDR2 YYEKEE (reference sequence). The CDR3 has 14 residues. V lost 2 bases and J lost 4, with 12 bases in between. The CDR3 loop is CASSFYQGSTEAFF. The CDR3 DNA reads TGTGCCAGCAGCTTTTATCAGGGGAGCACTGAAGCTTTCTTT. The variable domain in full, with the rest retrieved from reference TRBV5-5 and TRBJ1-1, is DAGVTQSPTHLIKTRGQQVTLRCSPISGHKSVSWYQQVLGQGPQFIFQYYEKEERGRGNFPDRFSARQFPNYSSELNVNALLLGDSALYLCASSFYQGSTEAFFGQGTRLTVV.

In regard to this clone: Germline and junction disagree at one end, which may indicate a read error. V usage is TRBV11-2 and J usage is TRBJ1-2, with D possibly matching TRBD1 (6 bases). From germline, CDR1 is SGHAT and CDR2 FQNNGV. This CDR3 is 14 amino acids long. The CDR3 loop is CASRLGGGADGYTF. In DNA, the CDR3 is TGTGCCAGCAGATTAGGGGGAGGTGCGGATGGCTACACCTTC.

This clone was seen just once. The chain recombines TRBV30 with TRBJ1-4; 7 nucleotides align to TRBD1. V trimming: 2 bases; J trimming: 4 bases; junction bases outside the gene matches: 13. The CDR3 contains 17 residues. Germline CDR1 and CDR2: GTSNPN and SVGIG (reference sequence). CDR3 sequence: CAWSPPGTARRNEKLFF. DNA of the CDR3: TGTGCCTGGAGTCCCCCGGGGACAGCGAGGCGTAATGAAAAACTGTTTTTT. The full variable domain, completed using reference TRBV30 and TRBJ1-4, is SQTIHQWPATLVQPVGSPLSLECTVEGTSNPNLYWYRQAAGRGLQLLFYSVGIGQISSEVPQNLSASRPQDRQFILSSKKLLLSDSGFYLCAWSPPGTARRNEKLFFGSGTQLSVL.

The rearrangement links TRBV7-2 to TRBJ2-3; D remains ambiguous. With 0 bases removed from V and 2 bases from J, the gap between germline ends came to 6 bases. Germline CDR1 SGHTA, CDR2 FQGNSA. The CDR3 totals 14 residues. CDR3 in DNA: TGTGCCAGCAGCTTAGCAGCCTTCACAGATACGCAGTATTTT. Its translation is CASSLAAFTDTQYF.

This sequence joins TRBV2 and TRBJ1-3, with TRBD1 matching 7 bases. With 5 bases clipped from V and 1 base from J, the junction kept 8 bases outside the gene matches. The CDR3 has 16 amino acids. Germline lookup yields CDR1 SNHLY and CDR2 FYNNEI. The CDR3 region is CASSLQGRFSGNTIYF. CDR3 coding DNA: TGTGCCAGCAGTCTACAGGGGAGGTTTTCTGGAAACACCATATATTTT.

The chain couples TRBV28 to TRBJ2-5, with 12 bases that match TRBD2. Trimming cost V 4 bases and J 6 bases; bases outside gene matches: 6. The V gene's germline CDR1 is MDHEN and CDR2 SYDVKM. This CDR3 spans 15 amino acids. For the CDR3, the DNA is TGTGCCAGCAGTTGGGCTAGCGGGAGGGCGAAGACCCAGTACTTC. Translation gives CASSWASGRAKTQYF. Full variable domain (missing parts from reference TRBV28 and TRBJ2-5): DVKVTQSSRYLVKRTGEKVFLECVQDMDHENMFWYRQDPGLGLRLIYFSYDVKMKEKGDIPEGYSVSREKKERFSLILESASTNQTSMYLCASSWASGRAKTQYFGPGTRLLVL.

The chain is built from TRBV6-6 and TRBJ1-4; TRBD1 is a possible D gene (6 bases). V was cut by 7 bases and J by 5 bases, with 11 bases left in between. The CDR3 has 13 amino acids. The germline CDR1 and CDR2 sequences are MNHNY and SVGAGI (reference sequence). CDR3 bases: TGTGCCAGCACCCGTGACAGGAATGAAAAACTGTTTTTT. As protein: CASTRDRNEKLFF.

V usage is TRBV7-8 and J usage is TRBJ1-1, with TRBD1 matching 9 bases. J lost 0 bases, V lost 0 bases, and 8 bases had no gene match. Germline lookup yields CDR1 SGHVS and CDR2 FQNEAQ. The CDR3 consists of 18 residues. The CDR3, as DNA: TGTGCCAGCAGCTTAGCAGGTCGACAGGGGGGGATGAACACTGAAGCTTTCTTT. Translated: CASSLAGRQGGMNTEAFF.

The J gene is TRBJ1-1, the V gene TRBV28; no reliable D call. The CDR3 is 12 amino acids. Trimming shortened V by 10 bases and J by 10 bases, and 19 bases separated the two germline ends. Germline values: CDR1 MDHEN, CDR2 SYDVKM. CDR3: CATIPPRDGAFF. The CDR3 DNA sequence: TGTGCCACCATACCCCCCAGAGACGGAGCTTTCTTT. Drawing the rest from reference TRBV28 and TRBJ1-1, the complete variable domain is DVKVTQSSRYLVKRTGEKVFLECVQDMDHENMFWYRQDPGLGLRLIYFSYDVKMKEKGDIPEGYSVSREKKERFSLILESASTNQTSMYLCATIPPRDGAFFGQGTRLTVV.

This clone was seen more than once but under ten times. The chain has TRBV3-1 (or the pseudogene TRBV3-2) and TRBJ2-7, with 9 bases fitting TRBD2. Germline CDR1 is LGHDT and CDR2 is YNNKEL (reference sequence). The length of the CDR3 is 14 residues. V shed 1 base, J shed 2 bases, and the junction held 0 bases outside the gene matches. In DNA form, the CDR3 reads TGTGCCAGCAGCCAAGGCGGGGGGGCCTACGAGCAGTACTTC. Protein product: CASSQGGGAYEQYF.

The table lists this clone with a count of one. The V gene is TRBV6-5, the J gene TRBJ2-1; 8 bases align to TRBD2. With 0 bases clipped from V and 7 bases from J, the junction kept 2 bases outside the gene matches. Germline V gene sequence: CDR1 MNHEY, CDR2 SVGAGI. The CDR3 is made up of 14 amino acids. The CDR3 loop is CASSYSASGNEQFF. CDR3 sequence (DNA): TGTGCCAGCAGTTACTCGGCTAGCGGGAATGAGCAGTTCTTC.

This clone appeared once. The germline gene is not matched at one end of the junction; a read error may be the cause. The chain uses TRBV28 and TRBJ2-7; D is uncertain. The CDR3 extends over 11 amino acids. Germline V lookup: CDR1 MDHEN, CDR2 SYDVKM. In DNA form, the CDR3 reads TGTGCCAGCACCCTCTCCCACGAGCAGTACTTC. Translating it yields CASTLSHEQYF. Variable domain in full (rest from reference TRBV28 and TRBJ2-7): DVKVTQSSRYLVKRTGEKVFLECVQDMDHENMFWYRQDPGLGLRLIYFSYDVKMKEKGDIPEGYSVSREKKERFSLILESASTNQTSMYLCASTLSHEQYFGPGTRLTVT.